The 9 T cell receptor beta chains reported below all come from one sample, sequenced in a study of blood T cells in healthy people across ages. It was with a sample-barcoded 5' primer and a J-beta primer mix that a second PCR of roughly 6 to 12 cycles was run. Via MiXCR, TCRdb re-called the 5' RACE reads, giving one row per CDR3 protein. Here the sample spans over a million distinct CDR3 sequences, 42% being singletons. Source material: blood. The receptors originated from a young woman in good health.

Of note for this clonotype: This may be a read error: a much more frequent sequence differs by one nucleotide. The gene calls are TRBV5-1 and TRBJ1-1; maybe TRBD1 (5 bases). This CDR3 is built from 13 residues. CDR1 is SGHRS, CDR2 YFSETQ, per germline. The CDR3 loop is CTSSLDTNTEAFF. The CDR3 DNA is TGCACCAGCAGCTTGGACACGAACACTGAAGCTTTCTTT.

The CDR3: CSVTGTGLPNEQFF. For the CDR3, the DNA is TGCAGCGTCACCGGGACAGGGCTACCCAATGAGCAGTTCTTC. This chain joins TRBV29-1 and TRBJ2-1, with TRBD1 matching 9 bases. The germline gives CDR1 SQVTM, CDR2 ANQGSEA. CDR3 length equals 14 residues. After removal of 6 bases from V and 6 bases from J, the junction contained 9 bases not matched to a gene.

V and J are TRBV4-1 and TRBJ2-7; D unresolved. The end of the DNA aligns better with TRBJ2-4, so the J call may be wrong. Germline lookup yields CDR1 MGHRA and CDR2 YSYEKL. This CDR3 spans 16 amino acids. The chain's CDR3 is CASSQGYTPRRNIQYF. The CDR3 DNA reads as TGCGCCAGCAGCCAAGGCTACACCCCCCGGAGAAACATTCAGTACTTC.

This clonotype came up a few times. V is TRBV5-6 and J is TRBJ2-3; TRBD1 might be the D (5 bases). Per germline, CDR1 SGHDT and CDR2 YYEEEE. The ends were cut back, 4 bases at V and 3 bases at J, with 12 bases in the middle. This CDR3 comprises 14 residues. The DNA of the CDR3 is TGTGCCAGCAGCCCGACGACAGTGACAGATACGCAGTATTTT. Its translation is CASSPTTVTDTQYF.

The chain has TRBV4-3 and TRBJ2-1, with TRBD2 as a possible D gene (5 bases). Germline V gene data show CDR1 as LGHNA and CDR2 as YSLEER. The CDR3 sequence is 14 residues long. The ends were cut back, 5 bases at V and 6 bases at J, with 14 bases in the middle. CDR3 region: CASSLRDVGNEQFF. CDR3 DNA sequence: TGCGCCAGCAGCTTACGGGATGTGGGCAATGAGCAGTTCTTC.

The chain carries TRBV3-1 and TRBJ2-3, with a tentative D call TRBD2 (5 bases). Per germline, CDR1 LGHDT and CDR2 YNNKEL (reference sequence). Trimming shortened V by 4 bases and J by 4 bases, and 15 bases separated the two germline ends. This CDR3 is 15 amino acids long. The chain's CDR3 is CASSRYQPSSDTQYF. Here the CDR3 DNA reads TGTGCCAGCAGCCGTTATCAGCCTAGCTCAGATACGCAGTATTTT.

This sequence joins TRBV28 and TRBJ2-7; D is unclear. CDR3 length: 12 residues. Trimming stripped 10 bases from V and 2 bases from J, with 12 bases between. In germline, CDR1 is MDHEN, CDR2 SYDVKM. The CDR3 region is CATRHSAYEQYF. The CDR3 DNA reads TGTGCCACCAGGCACAGTGCCTACGAGCAGTACTTC.

There are a few counts of this clonotype. This chain connects TRBV10-3 to TRBJ2-1; 11 bases map to TRBD2. V was clipped by 6 bases and J by 5 bases; unmatched bases: 12. The CDR3 spans 17 residues. Looked up from germline, CDR1 is ENHRY and CDR2 is SYGVKD. The chain's CDR3 is CAISDSALAGVDNEQFF. CDR3 nucleotide sequence: TGTGCCATCAGCGACTCAGCACTAGCGGGGGTAGACAATGAGCAGTTCTTC.

This clonotype was seen a handful of times. V is TRBV5-1 and J is TRBJ2-5; D possibly corresponds to TRBD1 (6 bases). V gave up 4 bases and J gave up 2 bases, with 15 bases separating them. The V gene's germline CDR1 is SGHRS and CDR2 YFSETQ. The CDR3 length is 15 residues. For the CDR3, the DNA is TGCGCCAGCAGCAGCCCCACAGGGTTTCAAGAGACCCAGTACTTC. It translates to CASSSPTGFQETQYF.